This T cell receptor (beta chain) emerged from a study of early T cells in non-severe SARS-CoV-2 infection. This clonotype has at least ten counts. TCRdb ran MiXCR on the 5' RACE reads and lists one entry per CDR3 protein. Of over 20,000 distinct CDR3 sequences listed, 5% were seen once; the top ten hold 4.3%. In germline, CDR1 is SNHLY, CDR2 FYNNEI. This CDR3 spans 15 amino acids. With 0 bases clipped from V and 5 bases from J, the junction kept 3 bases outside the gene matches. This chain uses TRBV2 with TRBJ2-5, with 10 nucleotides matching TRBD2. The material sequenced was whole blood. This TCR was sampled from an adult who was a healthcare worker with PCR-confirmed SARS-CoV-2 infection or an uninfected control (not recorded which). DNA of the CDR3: TGTGCCAGCAGTGAAGCACTAGCGGGGAGGGAGACCCAGTACTTC. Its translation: CASSEALAGRETQYF.